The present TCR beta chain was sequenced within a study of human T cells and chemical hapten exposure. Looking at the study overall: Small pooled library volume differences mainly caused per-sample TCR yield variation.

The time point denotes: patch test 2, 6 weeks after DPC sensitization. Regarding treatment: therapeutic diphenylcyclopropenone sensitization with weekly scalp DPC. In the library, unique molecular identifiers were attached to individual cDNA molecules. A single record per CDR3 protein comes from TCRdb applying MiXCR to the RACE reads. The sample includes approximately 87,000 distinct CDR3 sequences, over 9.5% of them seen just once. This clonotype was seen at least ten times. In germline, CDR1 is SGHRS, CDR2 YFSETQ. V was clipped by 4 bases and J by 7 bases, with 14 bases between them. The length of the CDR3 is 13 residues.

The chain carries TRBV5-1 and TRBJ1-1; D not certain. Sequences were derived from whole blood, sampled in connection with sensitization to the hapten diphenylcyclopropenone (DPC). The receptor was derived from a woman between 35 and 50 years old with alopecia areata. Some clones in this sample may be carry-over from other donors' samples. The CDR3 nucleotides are TGCGCCAGCAGCCTGGATGGTTCAGGTGAAGCTTTCTTT. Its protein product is CASSLDGSGEAFF. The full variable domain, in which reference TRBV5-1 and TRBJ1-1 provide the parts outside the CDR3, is KAGVTQTPRYLIKTRGQQVTLSCSPISGHRSVSWYQQTPGQGLQFLFEYFSETQRNKGNFPGRFSGRQFSNSRSEMNVSTLELGDSALYLCASSLDGSGEAFFGQGTRLTVV.